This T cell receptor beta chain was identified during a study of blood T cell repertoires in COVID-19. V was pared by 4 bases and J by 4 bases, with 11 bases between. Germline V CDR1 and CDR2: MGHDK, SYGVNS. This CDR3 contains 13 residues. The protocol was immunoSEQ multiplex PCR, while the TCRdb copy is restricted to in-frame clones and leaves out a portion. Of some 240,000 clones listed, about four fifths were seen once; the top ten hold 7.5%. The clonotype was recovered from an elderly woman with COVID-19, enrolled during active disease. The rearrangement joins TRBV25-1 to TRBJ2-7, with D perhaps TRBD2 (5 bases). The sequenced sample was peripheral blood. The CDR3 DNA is TGTGCCAGCAGTGTGGCGGGCGGTTACGAGCAGTACTTC. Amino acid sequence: CASSVAGGYEQYF.